This note documents a single T cell receptor (beta chain) sequence. TCRdb's copy holds only in-frame clones and misses some; the assay was immunoSEQ multiplex PCR. Of 240,000 or so clones listed, less than 90% are singletons. The data derive from a study of blood T cell repertoires in COVID-19. CDR1 and CDR2 (germline): ENHRY, SYGVKD. With V trimmed by 2 bases and J by 2 bases, 3 bases remained unmatched. The CDR3 consists of 16 residues. This TCR came from a man aged 55-75 years with acute or convalescent COVID-19. The specimen was peripheral blood. The chain carries TRBV10-3 and TRBJ1-5; 10 bases match TRBD1. The CDR3 here is CAISEGDRGRNQPQHF. The CDR3 coding sequence is TGTGCCATCAGTGAGGGGGACAGGGGTCGCAATCAGCCCCAGCATTTT.